The entry that follows covers one T cell receptor (beta chain) sequence. The sample is drawn from a study of blood T cell repertoires in COVID-19. Using immunoSEQ multiplex PCR, the repertoire was profiled, and TCRdb retains in-frame clones only, with some absent. This table holds some 250,000 clones, 81% found once. Trimming cost V 2 bases and J 1 base; bases outside gene matches: 5. Germline loops: CDR1 GTSNPN, CDR2 SVGIG (reference sequence). CDR3 length equals 15 residues. Sequencing was carried out using peripheral blood. The clonotype originates from a woman aged 80 or over with COVID-19, enrolled during active disease. The chain links TRBV30 to TRBJ2-3; 8 bases map to TRBD2. CDR3 coding DNA: TGTGCCTGGAGTCCGGGACTAGGAGGCACAGATACGCAGTATTTT. Translating it yields CAWSPGLGGTDTQYF. Drawing the rest from reference TRBV30 and TRBJ2-3, the complete variable domain is SQTIHQWPATLVQPVGSPLSLECTVEGTSNPNLYWYRQAAGRGLQLLFYSVGIGQISSEVPQNLSASRPQDRQFILSSKKLLLSDSGFYLCAWSPGLGGTDTQYFGPGTRLTVL.